This TCR beta chain was obtained from a study of cytomegalovirus exposure and HLA in healthy donors. Study observations and caveats: TCR beta sequences reportedly predicted most subjects' HLA-A and HLA-B alleles accurately.

The CDR3 sequence is 17 residues long. The V and J ends lost 4 bases and 4 bases, in that order; junction bases with no gene match: 10. The germline gives CDR1 SGHDN, CDR2 FVKESK. Amplification used 60 Vbeta primers and 13 Jbeta primers. Sequenced by immunoSEQ multiplex PCR; TCRdb stores in-frame clones only, minus some. This table holds 200,000 to 250,000 clones, approximately 70% found once. Worth noting for this clone: Its antigen remains unknown.

The chain employs TRBV14 and TRBJ2-3; TRBD2 aligns across 11 bases. This sequence originates from a woman in her thirties in good health and CMV-seronegative. The specimen was PBMCs. The CDR3 DNA reads TGTGCCAGCAGCCTCTATAGCGGGGGGGCCGGGGCAGATACGCAGTATTTT. It encodes CASSLYSGGAGADTQYF.